Following are 17 T cell receptor beta chains from one sample sequenced in a study of cytomegalovirus exposure and HLA in healthy donors. 13 Jbeta primers and 60 Vbeta primers were used for the PCR. Repertoires were generated with immunoSEQ multiplex PCR, while TCRdb's copy carries only in-frame clones and drops some. The sample comprises approximately 88,000 clones, 60% to 85% of which are singletons, and over 4.5% rests with the top ten. Sequencing input: PBMCs. The receptors derive from a man between 18 and 35 years old in good health and CMV-seropositive.

This chain links TRBV7-9 with TRBJ2-2; D perhaps matches TRBD1 (5 bases). This CDR3 is 14 amino acids long. The germline V gene has CDR1 SEHNR and CDR2 FQNEAQ (reference sequence). Trimming took off 3 bases at V and 4 bases at J, with 9 bases between the two ends. The CDR3 here is CASSLTDSTGELFF. CDR3 nucleotide sequence: TGTGCCAGCAGCTTGACAGATTCCACCGGGGAGCTGTTTTTT.

In the case of this clone: One end of the junction fails to match germline, which may point to a read error. This chain uses TRBV7-3 with TRBJ2-2; 7 bases match TRBD2. Germline V gene sequence: CDR1 SGHTA, CDR2 FQGTGA. The CDR3 loop spans 15 amino acids. The CDR3 loop is CASSFQSGNAGELFF. The DNA of the CDR3 is TGTGCCAGCAGCTTCCAAAGCGGGAACGCCGGGGAGCTGTTTTTT. The full variable domain, with the rest looked up from reference TRBV7-3 and TRBJ2-2, is GAGVSQTPSNKVTEKGKYVELRCDPISGHTALYWYRQSLGQGPEFLIYFQGTGAADDSGLPNDRFFAVRPEGSVSTLKIQRTERGDSAVYLCASSFQSGNAGELFFGEGSRLTVL.

The chain combines TRBV9 with TRBJ1-1, with TRBD1 matching 9 bases. J gave up 4 bases and V 4 bases, and 11 bases lay outside the gene matches. There are 16 residues in the CDR3. Germline values: CDR1 SGDLS, CDR2 YYNGEE. The CDR3 DNA follows: TGTGCCAGCAGCCCCGGGGGACAGGGACCTGGCACTGAAGCTTTCTTT. Its translation: CASSPGGQGPGTEAFF.

This clone was counted only a few times. The rearrangement uses TRBV18 and TRBJ2-1; 8 nucleotides agree with TRBD1. With 6 bases clipped from V and 10 bases from J, the junction kept 11 bases outside the gene matches. This CDR3 spans 14 amino acids. Germline V CDR1 and CDR2: KGHSH, LQKENI. CDR3 residues: CASSTQGGAWEQFF. DNA for the CDR3: TGTGCCAGCTCCACACAGGGGGGAGCTTGGGAGCAGTTCTTC.

This rearrangement joins TRBV6-1 to TRBJ2-2; TRBD1 matches 10 bases. This CDR3 spans 15 amino acids. Trimming cost V 6 bases and J 6 bases; bases outside gene matches: 7. CDR1 is MNHNS and CDR2 is SASEGT in the germline V gene. In DNA, the CDR3 is TGTGCCAGCAGCCTCGGACAGGGGGAGGCCGGGGAGCTGTTTTTT. Its translation is CASSLGQGEAGELFF.

J is TRBJ2-5 and V is TRBV5-1; D is perhaps TRBD1 (6 bases). The CDR3 totals 14 residues. CDR1 and CDR2 (germline): SGHRS, YFSETQ. Deletions cut 6 bases from V and 5 bases from J, with 17 bases between. The CDR3 spells CASTTQGLSETQYF. The CDR3 nucleotides are TGCGCCAGCACCACACAGGGTCTTAGTGAGACCCAGTACTTC.

V usage is TRBV6-1 and J usage is TRBJ2-7, with D possibly matching TRBD2 (7 bases). The CDR3 is 13 residues long. Between the trimmed V and J ends, which lost 11 bases and 5 bases, there was a span of 19 bases. Germline V gene sequence: CDR1 MNHNS, CDR2 SASEGT. The CDR3 DNA reads as TGTGCCGCCAGGGAGGGGGGGGCTCACGAGCAGTACTTC. As protein: CAAREGGAHEQYF.

This rearrangement joins TRBV29-1 to TRBJ1-1; TRBD1 matches at 9 bases. With 7 bases clipped from V and 3 bases from J, the junction kept 6 bases outside the gene matches. The CDR3 has 13 amino acids. Germline loops: CDR1 SQVTM, CDR2 ANQGSEA. CDR3 nucleotides: TGCAGCGGTGCACAGGGGGCGGACACTGAAGCTTTCTTT. The encoded protein is CSGAQGADTEAFF.

The genes are TRBV29-1 and TRBJ2-3, with TRBD2 matching over 8 bases. Germline V gene lookup returns CDR1 SQVTM and CDR2 ANQGSEA. This CDR3 spans 11 amino acids. V gave up 6 bases and J gave up 6 bases; unmatched junction bases: 2. In nucleotides, the CDR3 is TGCAGCGTAAGACTAGCGGATACGCAGTATTTT. Translated, it gives CSVRLADTQYF.

The chain is built from TRBV7-2 and TRBJ2-3; no clear D. The germline V and J ends were trimmed by 2 bases and 0 bases, with 6 bases remaining between them. The germline V gene has CDR1 SGHTA and CDR2 FQGNSA. This CDR3 is 14 amino acids long. CDR3 nucleotide sequence: TGTGCCAGCAGCTTAACGACTAGCACAGATACGCAGTATTTT. It encodes CASSLTTSTDTQYF.

The J gene is TRBJ2-3, the V gene TRBV28, with D perhaps TRBD1 (5 bases). This CDR3 contains 15 residues. Germline V gene data show CDR1 as MDHEN and CDR2 as SYDVKM. V was clipped by 2 bases and J by 1 base, with 10 bases between them. The CDR3 loop reads CASSLEARGTDTQYF. The CDR3 DNA follows: TGTGCCAGCAGTTTAGAGGCCAGGGGCACAGATACGCAGTATTTT.

The CDR3 DNA reads TGCAGCGTTAGTCAGGGGGCCACCTCCTACGAGCAGTACTTC. Translation gives CSVSQGATSYEQYF. The rearrangement links TRBV29-1 to TRBJ2-7; 8 bases agree with TRBD1. Germline trimming cut 5 bases from V and 0 bases from J; bases unmatched to any gene: 6. CDR3 size: 14 residues. The germline CDR1 and CDR2 sequences are SQVTM and ANQGSEA.

CDR3 sequence reads: CSVRGNSGNTIYF. The CDR3, as DNA: TGCAGCGTAAGGGGAAACTCTGGAAACACCATATATTTT. The chain combines TRBV29-1 with TRBJ1-3; weak D call: TRBD1 (5 bases). Between the trimmed V and J ends, which lost 6 bases and 0 bases, there was a span of 9 bases. The germline V gene encodes CDR1 SQVTM and CDR2 ANQGSEA. This CDR3 contains 13 residues. The variable domain in full, completed from reference TRBV29-1 and TRBJ1-3, reads SAVISQKPSRDICQRGTSLTIQCQVDSQVTMMFWYRQQPGQSLTLIATANQGSEATYESGFVIDKFPISRPNLTFSTLTVSNMSPEDSSIYLCSVRGNSGNTIYFGEGSWLTVV.

The chain carries TRBV2 and TRBJ2-1, with TRBD2 matching 7 bases. V lost 6 bases to trimming and J lost 7 bases; unmatched junction nucleotides: 9. Germline CDR1 and CDR2: SNHLY and FYNNEI. The CDR3 consists of 14 residues. The chain's CDR3 is CASRTSEYGNEQFF. For the CDR3, the DNA is TGTGCCAGCAGAACTAGCGAATATGGGAATGAGCAGTTCTTC.

The chain employs TRBV6-6 and TRBJ2-7, with 8 bases aligning to TRBD1. Trimming cost V 8 bases and J 2 bases; bases outside gene matches: 11. The CDR3 spans 15 residues. Germline V gene data show CDR1 as MNHNY and CDR2 as SVGAGI (reference sequence). Here the CDR3 DNA reads TGTGCCAGCGCTTTTCGCCAGGGGGCCGCCTACGAGCAGTACTTC. Translation: CASAFRQGAAYEQYF.

The chain carries TRBV10-3 and TRBJ2-7; D is perhaps TRBD2 (5 bases). The CDR3 covers 13 residues. Deletions cut 5 bases from V and 0 bases from J, with 8 bases between. The V gene's germline CDR1 is ENHRY and CDR2 SYGVKD. This CDR3 reads CAISNSGSYEQYF. CDR3 coding DNA: TGTGCCATCAGTAACAGCGGCTCCTACGAGCAGTACTTC.

V is TRBV6-1 and J is TRBJ1-2; possible D gene TRBD1, 5 bases. Trimming removed 6 bases from V and 2 bases from J, with 10 bases in between. In germline, CDR1 is MNHNS, CDR2 SASEGT. The CDR3 length is 13 residues. CDR3 nucleotides: TGTGCCAGCAGCGTCTCAGGGAACTATGGCTACACCTTC. This sequence encodes CASSVSGNYGYTF.